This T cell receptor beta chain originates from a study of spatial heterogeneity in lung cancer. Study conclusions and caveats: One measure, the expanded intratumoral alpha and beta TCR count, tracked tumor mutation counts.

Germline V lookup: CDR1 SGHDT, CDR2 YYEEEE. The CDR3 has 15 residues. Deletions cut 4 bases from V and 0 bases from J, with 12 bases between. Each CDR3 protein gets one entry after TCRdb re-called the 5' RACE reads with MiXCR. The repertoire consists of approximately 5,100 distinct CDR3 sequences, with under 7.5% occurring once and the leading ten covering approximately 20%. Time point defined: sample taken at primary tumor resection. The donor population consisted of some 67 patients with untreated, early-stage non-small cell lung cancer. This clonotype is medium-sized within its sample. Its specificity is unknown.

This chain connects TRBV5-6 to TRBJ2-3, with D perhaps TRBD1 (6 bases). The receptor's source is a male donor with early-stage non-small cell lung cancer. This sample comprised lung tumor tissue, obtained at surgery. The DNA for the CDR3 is TGTGCCAGCAGCCCTTGGGGGCCTAGCACAGATACGCAGTATTTT. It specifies CASSPWGPSTDTQYF.